This T cell receptor (beta chain) was captured by sequencing in a study of long-term antiretroviral therapy in people with HIV. With regard to this clone: Antigen specificity is unknown.

Whole-study findings and limits: Blood in the study was drawn between about 2003 and 2018, possibly under older ART regimens, which may be less effective than current ones. Pre-ART clonal expansion yielded clones that dominated the repertoire at all time points. Missing from the dataset were any data on ART adherence, viral resistance or therapy changes.

The assay, immunoSEQ v3.0, was run at survey level. Method: immunoSEQ multiplex PCR; TCRdb's copy keeps in-frame clones and lacks some. This table holds tens of thousands of clones, approximately 80% found once. The length of the CDR3 is 16 residues. Germline V lookup: CDR1 MDHEN, CDR2 SYDVKM. Trimming cost V 6 bases and J 5 bases, with 21 bases left between them. The J gene is TRBJ2-3, the V gene TRBV28; tentative D call: TRBD2 (7 bases). The sequence was collected from a man aged 35 to 55 with HIV. Sequencing was performed on unsorted PBMCs, taken 0.5 years before starting antiretroviral therapy. Here the CDR3 reads CASSTQGGASGDTQYF. CDR3 DNA sequence: TGTGCCAGCAGCACCCAAGGGGGGGCGTCAGGAGATACGCAGTATTTT.